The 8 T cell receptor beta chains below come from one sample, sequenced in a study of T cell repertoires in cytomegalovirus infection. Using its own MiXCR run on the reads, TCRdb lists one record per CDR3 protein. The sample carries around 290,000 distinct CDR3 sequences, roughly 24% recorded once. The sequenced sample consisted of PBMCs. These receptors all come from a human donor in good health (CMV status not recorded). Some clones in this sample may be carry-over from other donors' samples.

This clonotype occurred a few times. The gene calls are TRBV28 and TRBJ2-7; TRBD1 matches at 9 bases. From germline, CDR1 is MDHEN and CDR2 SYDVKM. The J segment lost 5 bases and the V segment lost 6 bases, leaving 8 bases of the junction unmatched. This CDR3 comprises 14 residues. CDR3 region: CASRRDRVMNEQYF. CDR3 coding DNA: TGTGCCAGCAGGAGGGACAGGGTTATGAACGAGCAGTACTTC.

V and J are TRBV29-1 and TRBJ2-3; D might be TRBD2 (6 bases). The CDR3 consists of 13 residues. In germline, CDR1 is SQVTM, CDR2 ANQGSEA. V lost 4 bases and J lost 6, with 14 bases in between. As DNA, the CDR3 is TGCAGCGTTGTACGTCGCGGGGCGGATACGCAGTATTTT. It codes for CSVVRRGADTQYF.

This CDR3 reads CASSLSEGAEKLFF. The CDR3 DNA follows: TGTGCCAGCAGCTTATCGGAAGGTGCTGAAAAACTGTTTTTT. The chain carries TRBV7-8 and TRBJ1-4; no clear D. The CDR3 contains 14 residues. V lost 2 bases to trimming and J lost 7 bases, with 11 bases between them. Looked up from germline, CDR1 is SGHVS and CDR2 is FQNEAQ.

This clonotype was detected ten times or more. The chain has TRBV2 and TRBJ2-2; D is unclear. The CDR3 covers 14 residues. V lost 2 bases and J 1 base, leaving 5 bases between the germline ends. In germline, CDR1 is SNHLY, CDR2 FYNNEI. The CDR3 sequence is CASSERGNTGELFF. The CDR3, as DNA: TGTGCCAGCAGTGAAAGAGGGAACACCGGGGAGCTGTTTTTT.

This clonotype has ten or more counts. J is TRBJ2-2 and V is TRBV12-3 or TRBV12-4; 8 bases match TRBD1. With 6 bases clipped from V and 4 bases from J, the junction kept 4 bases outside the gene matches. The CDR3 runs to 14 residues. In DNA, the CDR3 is TGTGCCAGCAGGGACAGGGTAATCACCGGGGAGCTGTTTTTT. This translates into CASRDRVITGELFF.

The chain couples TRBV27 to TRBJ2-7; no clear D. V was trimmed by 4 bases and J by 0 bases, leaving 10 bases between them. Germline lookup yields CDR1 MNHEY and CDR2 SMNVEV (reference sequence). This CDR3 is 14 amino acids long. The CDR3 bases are TGTGCCAGCAGTTCCAACCCCGACTCCTACGAGCAGTACTTC. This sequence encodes CASSSNPDSYEQYF.

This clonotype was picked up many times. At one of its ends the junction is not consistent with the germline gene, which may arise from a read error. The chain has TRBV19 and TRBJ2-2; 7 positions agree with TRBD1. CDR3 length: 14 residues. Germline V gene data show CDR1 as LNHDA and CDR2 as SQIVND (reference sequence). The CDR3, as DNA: TGTGCCAGTCGTATCAAGGGGGCAGCGGGGGAGCTGTTTTTT. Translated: CASRIKGAAGELFF.

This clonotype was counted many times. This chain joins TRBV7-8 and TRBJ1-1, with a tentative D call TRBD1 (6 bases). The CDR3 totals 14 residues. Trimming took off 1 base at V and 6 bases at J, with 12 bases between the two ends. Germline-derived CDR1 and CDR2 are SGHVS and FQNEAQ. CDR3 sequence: CASSLERGVPEAFF. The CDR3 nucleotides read TGTGCCAGCAGCTTAGAAAGGGGGGTCCCTGAAGCTTTCTTT.